Listed below are T cell receptor beta chains from one sample, sequenced in a study of PD-L1 blockade in urothelial cancer. The table came from immunoSEQ multiplex PCR; TCRdb's copy has only in-frame clones and leaves some out. The table has about 74,000 clones, 84% seen once. The input for sequencing was PBMCs, taken around atezolizumab (anti-PD-L1) treatment. Source of these receptors: a man aged 65 to 79 with urothelial cancer. Both conserved end residues are trimmed from each CDR3. A D gene is named only where the DNA matches it firmly.

TRBV28,TRBD2,ASSPGLAAPYEQY
TRBV19,.,ASSRTATNEKLF
TRBV10-2,.,ASSEQGRDTQY
TRBV1,.,TSSQEGIQGLAGAGPGANVLT
TRBV6-1,TRBD2,ATKRAGDEQETQY
TRBV7-9,TRBD1,ASSLTGQGSA
TRBV2,TRBD2,ASSEFASGISKEQF
TRBV6-1,TRBD2,ASSETQTSWSGSAKNIQY
TRBV5-1,.,ASSLPGGMGEAF
TRBV6-1,TRBD1,ATTGGANQPQH
TRBV28,.,ASSSLQVDEKLF
TRBV6-5,TRBD2,ASSFNPSGTGELF
TRBV30,TRBD2,AWSLLAGYSYNEQF
TRBV27,.,ASSLLGGSLSEQY
TRBV28,.,ASRTAGIEQF
TRBV10-3,.,AISESGRGGTEAF
TRBV5-1,TRBD2,ASAVQREGWDEQF
TRBV19,TRBD1,ASSFRGNLYGYT
TRBV5-1,.,ASSSISDSLTEAF
TRBV6-1,.,ASSEALLAPSDEQF
TRBV4-1,TRBD1,ASSLTGGSTNEKLF
TRBV18,.,ASSLTGSLGDF
TRBV7-2,.,ASSFTGETQY
TRBV27,.,ASSPTGREQY
TRBV28,TRBD1,ASSLVRDSIYGYT
TRBV28,TRBD1,ASSHRTGARYEQY
TRBV1,.,TSSLHRGNYVGYT
TRBV28,TRBD1,ASNTGAPFSYT
TRBV28,.,ASTLTGGTIVDDTQY
TRBV27,TRBD2,ASSLSGTSYEQY
TRBV30,.,AWASGPNTEAF
TRBV2,TRBD1,ASAGTGLGADTQY
TRBV5-5,.,ASSLGLAAGGEQF
TRBV5-1,.,ASSYSGAPDTQY
TRBV7-6,TRBD2,ASSFEVAGGVDTQY
TRBV2,.,ASRSQLNTEAF
TRBV6-1,TRBD1,ASSGGQGGTEAF
TRBV27,TRBD1,ASSPRDRLTEAF
TRBV5-5,.,ASSLADTLKNIQY
TRBV10-1,TRBD1,ASSDAGTGTYEQY
TRBV6-1,TRBD2,ASRRRAGASGTQY
TRBV4-2,TRBD1,ASSSRGAGGKAGANVLT
TRBV11-2,TRBD2,ASNSGRAYNEQF
TRBV28,.,ASWGRAYGNTIY
TRBV30,TRBD2,AWSTLAGAGEQY
TRBV7-2,TRBD2,ASSLAHDSGKDGELF
TRBV27,TRBD1,ASSNRGYEQY
TRBV11-3,TRBD2,ASSHGRGSGANVLT
TRBV7-9,TRBD1,ASSKDRGRTEAF
TRBV15,.,ATSRDVRGANYGYT
TRBV7-6,TRBD2,ASSRTSPNTGELF
TRBV6-5,TRBD1,ASSYSPDRVRELF